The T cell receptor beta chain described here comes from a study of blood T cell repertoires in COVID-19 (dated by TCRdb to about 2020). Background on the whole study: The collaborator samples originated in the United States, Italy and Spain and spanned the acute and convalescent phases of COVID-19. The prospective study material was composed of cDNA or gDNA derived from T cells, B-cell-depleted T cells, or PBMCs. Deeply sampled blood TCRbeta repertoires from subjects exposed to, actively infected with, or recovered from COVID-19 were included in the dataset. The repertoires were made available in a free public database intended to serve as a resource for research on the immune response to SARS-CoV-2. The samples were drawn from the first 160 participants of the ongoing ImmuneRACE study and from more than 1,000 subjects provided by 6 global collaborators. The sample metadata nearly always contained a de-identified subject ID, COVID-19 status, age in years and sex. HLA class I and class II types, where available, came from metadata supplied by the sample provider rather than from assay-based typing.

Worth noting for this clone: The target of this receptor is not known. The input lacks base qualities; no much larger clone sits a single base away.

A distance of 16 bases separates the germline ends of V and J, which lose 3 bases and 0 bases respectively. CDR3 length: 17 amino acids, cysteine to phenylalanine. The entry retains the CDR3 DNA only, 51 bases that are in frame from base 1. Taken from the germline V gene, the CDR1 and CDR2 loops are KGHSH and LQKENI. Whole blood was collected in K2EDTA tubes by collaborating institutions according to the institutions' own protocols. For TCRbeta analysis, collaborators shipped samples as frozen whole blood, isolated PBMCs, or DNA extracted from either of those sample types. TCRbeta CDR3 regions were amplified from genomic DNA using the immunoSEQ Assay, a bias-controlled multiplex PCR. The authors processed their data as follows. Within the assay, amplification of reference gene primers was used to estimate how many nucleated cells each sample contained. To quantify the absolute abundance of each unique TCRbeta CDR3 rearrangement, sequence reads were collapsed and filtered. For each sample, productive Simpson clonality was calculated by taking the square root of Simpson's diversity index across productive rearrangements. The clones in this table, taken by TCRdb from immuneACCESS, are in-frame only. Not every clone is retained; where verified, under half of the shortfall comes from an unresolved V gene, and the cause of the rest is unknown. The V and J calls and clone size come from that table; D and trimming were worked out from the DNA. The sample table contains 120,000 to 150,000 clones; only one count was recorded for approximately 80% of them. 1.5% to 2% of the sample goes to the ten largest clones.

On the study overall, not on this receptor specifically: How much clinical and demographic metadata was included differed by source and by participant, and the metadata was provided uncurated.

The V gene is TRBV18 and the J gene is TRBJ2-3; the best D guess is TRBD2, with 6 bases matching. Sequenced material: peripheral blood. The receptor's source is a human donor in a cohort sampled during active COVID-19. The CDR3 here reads CASSPSRGGTSTDTQYF. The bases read TGTGCCAGCTCACCTTCCCGTGGAGGGACTAGCACAGATACGCAGTATTTT.